This entry concerns a single T cell receptor (beta chain). As yet, its antigen is unknown. Enrolled patients, whose metastatic non-small-cell lung cancer was chemo-refractory, received focal radiation plus CTLA-4 blockade with ipilimumab. The data were taken from a study of radiotherapy plus CTLA-4 blockade in lung cancer. On the study more broadly: Among all patients, roughly 17% showed objective responses, while roughly 34% had disease control. Overall study findings and caveats: Radiotherapy was combined with ipilimumab, and tumor-derived TCR clones then expanded in blood.

Libraries were prepared by immunoSEQ multiplex PCR; TCRdb keeps only in-frame clonotypes and omits some of them. Of under 50,000 clones listed, roughly 79% are singletons. The trim removed 0 bases at V and 6 bases at J, leaving 6 bases unmatched. This CDR3 spans 14 amino acids. Germline V gives CDR1 SQVTM, CDR2 ANQGSEA. The receptor was derived from a human donor with non-small cell lung cancer that progressed on radiotherapy plus ipilimumab. Sequences were derived from peripheral blood, sampled from a patient treated with radiotherapy plus ipilimumab. This chain links TRBV29-1 with TRBJ1-2, with TRBD1 matching over 8 bases. DNA for the CDR3: TGCAGCGTTGAAGATAGGGGACAGGCCCATGGCTACACCTTC. Translation gives CSVEDRGQAHGYTF.